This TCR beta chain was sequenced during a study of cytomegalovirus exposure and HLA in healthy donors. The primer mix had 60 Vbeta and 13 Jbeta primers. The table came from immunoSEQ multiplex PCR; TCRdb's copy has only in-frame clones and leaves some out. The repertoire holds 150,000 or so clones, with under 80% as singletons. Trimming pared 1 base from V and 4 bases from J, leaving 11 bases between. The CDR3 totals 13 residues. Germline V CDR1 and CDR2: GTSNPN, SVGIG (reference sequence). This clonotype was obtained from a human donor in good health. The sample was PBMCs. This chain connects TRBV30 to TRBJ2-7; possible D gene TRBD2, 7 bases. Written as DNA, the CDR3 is TGTGCCTGGAGTGGGGGGGGCGGGTACGAGCAGTACTTC. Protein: CAWSGGGGYEQYF.